One sample yielded the 10 T cell receptor beta chains listed below, sequenced in a study of cytomegalovirus exposure and HLA in healthy donors. A multiplex PCR was run with 60 Vbeta primers and 13 Jbeta primers. Here immunoSEQ multiplex PCR was the method, and the copy in TCRdb shows in-frame clones only, minus some. The sample has around 160,000 clones, 60% to 80% seen once. Source material: PBMCs. Every receptor here comes from a male donor in good health and CMV-seronegative.

This chain joins TRBV28 and TRBJ1-4, with 9 bases fitting TRBD1. CDR1 is MDHEN, CDR2 SYDVKM, per germline. The trim removed 5 bases at V and 6 bases at J, leaving 7 bases unmatched. This CDR3 contains 15 residues. The chain's CDR3 is CASSPLWTGDEKLFF. CDR3 DNA sequence: TGTGCCAGCAGTCCCCTCTGGACAGGGGATGAAAAACTGTTTTTT.

The CDR3 region has the DNA TGTGCCAGCAGTCTAAGACCGGGACAGGGTGGAAACACCATATATTTT. Amino acid sequence: CASSLRPGQGGNTIYF. The V gene is TRBV25-1, the J gene TRBJ1-3; the match to TRBD1 covers 9 bases. CDR1 is MGHDK, CDR2 SYGVNS, per germline. The CDR3 consists of 16 residues. V lost 5 bases to trimming and J lost 3 bases; unmatched junction nucleotides: 8.

This clone has a single count. This chain links TRBV12-2 with TRBJ2-2; the DNA was not used to check the table's D call, TRBD1. TRBV12-2 is flagged as a pseudogene. The CDR3 extends over 18 amino acids. The CDR3 sequence is CASRFPPTGQLDTGELFF. The DNA of the CDR3 is TGTGCAAGTCGCTTCCCACCGACAGGGCAGTTGGACACCGGGGAGCTGTTTTTT.

This clone appeared a few times. This chain connects TRBV29-1 to TRBJ2-7; TRBD1 matches 9 bases. CDR1 is SQVTM and CDR2 is ANQGSEA in the germline V gene. The CDR3 is made up of 16 amino acids. J lost 7 bases, V lost 1 base, and 14 bases had no gene match. The CDR3 nucleotides are TGCAGCGTTGAAGGACCTACGGGACAGGGAACCTTAGAGCAGTACTTC. As protein: CSVEGPTGQGTLEQYF.

The J gene is TRBJ2-7, the V gene TRBV10-1, with 11 nucleotides matching TRBD2. The CDR3 is 14 amino acids. Trimming at V came to 6 bases and at J to 2 bases, leaving 3 bases not matched to a gene. Germline CDR1 is WNHNN and CDR2 is SYGVQD (reference sequence). CDR3: CASRRLAGTYEQYF. For the CDR3, the DNA is TGCGCCAGCAGAAGACTAGCGGGGACCTACGAGCAGTACTTC.

This chain uses TRBV27 with TRBJ2-7; no firm D call. The V and J ends lost 4 bases and 3 bases respectively, with 10 bases between them. The CDR3 extends over 13 amino acids. Germline V gene data show CDR1 as MNHEY and CDR2 as SMNVEV (reference sequence). The CDR3 DNA sequence: TGTGCCAGCAGTTCGTCACAGAGCTACGAGCAGTACTTC. Protein product: CASSSSQSYEQYF.

In DNA, the CDR3 is TGTGCTAGTGGTACAGGGAGAAATCAGCCCCAGCATTTT. Translated: CASGTGRNQPQHF. The chain uses TRBV12-5 and TRBJ1-5, with D perhaps matching TRBD1 (6 bases). With 5 bases removed from V and 4 bases from J, the gap between germline ends came to 9 bases. Germline CDR1 is LGHNT and CDR2 is FRNRAP. CDR3 size: 13 residues. The complete variable domain, with remaining parts taken from reference TRBV12-5 and TRBJ1-5, reads DARVTQTPRHKVTEMGQEVTMRCQPILGHNTVFWYRQTMMQGLELLAYFRNRAPLDDSGMPKDRFSAEMPDATLATLKIQPSEPRDSAVYFCASGTGRNQPQHFGDGTRLSIL.

The chain employs TRBV6-5 and TRBJ1-1; maybe TRBD1 (6 bases). This CDR3 has 11 amino acids. Trimming removed 9 bases from V and 8 bases from J, with 13 bases in between. Looked up from germline, CDR1 is MNHEY and CDR2 is SVGAGI. CDR3 protein: CASLTGPEAFF. CDR3 coding DNA: TGTGCCAGTCTAACAGGGCCCGAAGCTTTCTTT.

The chain is built from TRBV5-6 and TRBJ2-1, with D unresolved. The germline V gene encodes CDR1 SGHDT and CDR2 YYEEEE. The CDR3 length is 13 residues. Trimming took off 0 bases at V and 8 bases at J, with 9 bases between the two ends. The CDR3 sequence is CASSLGTYHEQFF. CDR3 in DNA: TGTGCCAGCAGCTTGGGAACATACCATGAGCAGTTCTTC.

The chain couples TRBV11-2 to TRBJ2-1; a possible D gene is TRBD2 (6 bases). The V gene lost 3 bases and the J gene lost 10 bases, with 16 bases spanning the gap. The CDR3 runs to 14 residues. From germline, CDR1 is SGHAT and CDR2 FQNNGV. The CDR3 coding sequence is TGTGCCAGCAGCTTGGGACTCCACGAAGGGGAGCAGTTCTTC. Amino acids: CASSLGLHEGEQFF.